The clone carrying this T cell receptor (beta chain) was counted once. Its specificity is unknown. This record belongs to a study of T cell responses to AZD1222 COVID-19 vaccine. Study-wide findings and caveats: The study identified only six AZD1222 recipients as seropositive at baseline. Nearly half of unique spike-specific TCRs reportedly avoided B.1.351 and B.1.1.7 mutated regions. Spike-specific TCR repertoires showed rising breadth and depth after two AZD1222 doses. CD4 TCRs associated with vaccination spanned spike, dominating at 160-218 and 743-854.

V lost 3 bases, J lost 5 bases, and 13 bases lay in between. The CDR3 extends over 15 amino acids. Germline assignment: CDR1 LNHDA and CDR2 SQIVND (reference sequence). The repertoire was sequenced with immunoSEQ multiplex PCR; TCRdb's copy has only in-frame clones and lacks some. The data show more than 150,000 clones, approximately 91% seen once. Sequencing was performed on peripheral blood, taken after recovery from COVID-19. The chain has TRBV19 and TRBJ2-2; D perhaps matches TRBD1 (6 bases). This sequence originates from an adult who had recovered from COVID-19. The CDR3 is CASSIRGSGTGELFF. CDR3 nucleotides: TGTGCCAGTAGTATTAGGGGGAGTGGTACCGGGGAGCTGTTTTTT.